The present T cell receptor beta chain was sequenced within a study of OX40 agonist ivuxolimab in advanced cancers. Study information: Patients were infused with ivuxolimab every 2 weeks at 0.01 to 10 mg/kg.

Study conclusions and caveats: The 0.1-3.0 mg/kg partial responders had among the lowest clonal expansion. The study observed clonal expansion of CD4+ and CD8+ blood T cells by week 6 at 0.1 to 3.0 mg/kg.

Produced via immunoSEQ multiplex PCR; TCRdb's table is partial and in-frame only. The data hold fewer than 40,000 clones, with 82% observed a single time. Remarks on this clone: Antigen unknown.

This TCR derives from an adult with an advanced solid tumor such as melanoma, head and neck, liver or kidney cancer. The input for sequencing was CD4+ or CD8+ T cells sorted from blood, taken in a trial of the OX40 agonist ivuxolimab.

CDR3 loop: CASSLYSGGNNEKLFF. The DNA for the CDR3 is TGTGCCAGCAGCTTATATTCCGGGGGCAATAATGAAAAACTGTTTTTT. The genes are TRBV7-2 and TRBJ1-4, with D tentatively TRBD1 (6 bases). Deletions cut 2 bases from V and 4 bases from J, with 14 bases between. Germline V gene data show CDR1 as SGHTA and CDR2 as FQGNSA. CDR3 length equals 16 residues.